This T cell receptor (beta chain) was identified in a study of blood T cell repertoires in COVID-19. Study in general: Collection of acute and convalescent COVID-19 samples took place in the United States, Italy and Spain. T cells, B-cell-depleted T cells, or PBMCs provided the cDNA or gDNA that served as material.

The sample holds one count of this clone. Germline V gene lookup returns CDR1 MDHEN and CDR2 SYDVKM. The CDR3 covers 15 residues. Trimming pared 7 bases from V and 4 bases from J, leaving 20 bases between. As originally analysed: Estimated nucleated cell counts came from reference gene primer amplification. The assay was immunoSEQ multiplex PCR, and TCRdb's table has in-frame clones only and misses some. Clonal size and the V and J genes are those of that table, whereas D and trimming came from the DNA. This table holds hundreds of thousands of clones, 88% found once. This chain connects TRBV28 to TRBJ2-7; D might be TRBD1 (5 bases). What was sequenced was peripheral blood. The TCR originated in a woman aged 45-59 years with active or convalescent COVID-19. Here the CDR3 DNA reads TGTGCCAGCAAACCTACAGGCCAAAGTAAGTACGAGCAGTACTTC. This encodes CASKPTGQSKYEQYF. The full variable domain, completed using reference TRBV28 and TRBJ2-7, is DVKVTQSSRYLVKRTGEKVFLECVQDMDHENMFWYRQDPGLGLRLIYFSYDVKMKEKGDIPEGYSVSREKKERFSLILESASTNQTSMYLCASKPTGQSKYEQYFGPGTRLTVT.